This TCR beta chain originates from a study of post-analysis software for immune sequencing data. Study-wide background: Courses of disease covered relapsing-remitting, secondary progressive and progressive-relapsing multiple sclerosis.

Details on this clonotype: Its antigen is unknown. A much larger clonotype is one base distant, so this may be a read error.

The trim removed 5 bases at V and 3 bases at J, leaving 9 bases unmatched. The CDR3 consists of 16 residues. The germline V gene has CDR1 SEHNR and CDR2 FQNEAQ (reference sequence). Study outcomes and limitations: Strong co-clustering by F measure was seen for same-batch samples. The five TRBV segments detected at higher frequency in patients than in controls included TRBV5-6, TRBV5-1 and TRBV20-1. Controls showed significantly higher normalized Chao1 diversity than did multiple sclerosis patients.

Unique molecular identifiers featured in each of the TCR beta cDNA libraries. T cells numbering about 0.9 to 11 million yielded approximately 500,000 cDNA molecules. MiXCR, run by TCRdb on the PCR reads, gives a single entry per CDR3 protein. The data contain about 180,000 distinct CDR3 sequences, around 28% of them singletons. This TCR came from a girl between 5 and 17 years old with multiple sclerosis. Specimen: blood. This chain connects TRBV7-9 to TRBJ2-1; TRBD1 agrees at 8 bases. CDR3 sequence reads: CASSLWAGGFYNEQFF. The CDR3 DNA is TGTGCCAGCAGCCTATGGGCAGGGGGCTTCTACAATGAGCAGTTCTTC.